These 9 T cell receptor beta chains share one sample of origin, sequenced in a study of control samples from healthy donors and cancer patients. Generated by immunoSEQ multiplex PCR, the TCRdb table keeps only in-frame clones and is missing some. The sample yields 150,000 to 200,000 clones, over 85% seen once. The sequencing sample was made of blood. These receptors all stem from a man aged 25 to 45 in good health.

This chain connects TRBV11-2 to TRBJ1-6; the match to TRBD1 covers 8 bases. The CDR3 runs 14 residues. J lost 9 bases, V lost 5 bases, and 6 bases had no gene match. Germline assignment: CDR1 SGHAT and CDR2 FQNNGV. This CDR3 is CASSPGQVGSPLHF. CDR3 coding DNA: TGTGCCAGCAGCCCGGGACAGGTCGGTTCACCCCTCCACTTT. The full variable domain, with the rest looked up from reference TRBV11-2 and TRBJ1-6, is EAGVAQSPRYKIIEKRQSVAFWCNPISGHATLYWYQQILGQGPKLLIQFQNNGVVDDSQLPKDRFSAERLKGVDSTLKIQPAKLEDSAVYLCASSPGQVGSPLHFGNGTRLTVT.

The CDR3 DNA is TGCGCCAGCAGCCAAGAAACAGGGGGCTATGGCTACACCTTC. Protein: CASSQETGGYGYTF. The gene calls are TRBV4-3 and TRBJ1-2; TRBD1 agrees at 8 bases. Germline assignment: CDR1 LGHNA and CDR2 YSLEER. The CDR3 is 14 amino acids. V dropped 0 bases and J dropped 4; count of bases not matched to a gene: 1.

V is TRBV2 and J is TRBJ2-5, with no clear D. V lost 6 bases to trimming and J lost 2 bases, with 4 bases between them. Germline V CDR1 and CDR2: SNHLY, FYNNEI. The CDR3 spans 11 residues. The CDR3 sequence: CASRLQETQYF. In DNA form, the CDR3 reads TGTGCCAGCAGACTTCAAGAGACCCAGTACTTC.

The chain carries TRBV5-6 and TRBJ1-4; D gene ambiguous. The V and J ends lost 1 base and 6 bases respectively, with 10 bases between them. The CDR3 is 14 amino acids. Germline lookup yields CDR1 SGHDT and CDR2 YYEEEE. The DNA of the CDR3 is TGTGCCAGCAGCTTGATGGGCGGACATGAAAAACTGTTTTTT. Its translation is CASSLMGGHEKLFF.

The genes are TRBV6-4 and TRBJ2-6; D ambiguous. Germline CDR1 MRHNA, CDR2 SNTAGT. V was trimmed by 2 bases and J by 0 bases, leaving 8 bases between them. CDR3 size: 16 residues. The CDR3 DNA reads TGTGCCAGCAGTGACCGGGCTGGCTCTGGGGCCAACGTCCTGACTTTC. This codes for CASSDRAGSGANVLTF.

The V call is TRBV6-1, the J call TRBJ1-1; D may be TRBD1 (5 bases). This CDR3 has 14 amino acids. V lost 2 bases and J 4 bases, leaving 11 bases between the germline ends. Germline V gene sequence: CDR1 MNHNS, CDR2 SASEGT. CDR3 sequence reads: CASSEFGASTEAFF. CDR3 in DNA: TGTGCCAGCAGTGAATTCGGGGCGAGCACTGAAGCTTTCTTT.

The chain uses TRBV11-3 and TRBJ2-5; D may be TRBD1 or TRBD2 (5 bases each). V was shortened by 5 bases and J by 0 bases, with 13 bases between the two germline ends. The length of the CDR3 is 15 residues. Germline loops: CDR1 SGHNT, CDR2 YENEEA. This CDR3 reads CASSREGTHQETQYF. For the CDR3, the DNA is TGTGCCAGCAGCCGCGAAGGGACCCACCAAGAGACCCAGTACTTC.

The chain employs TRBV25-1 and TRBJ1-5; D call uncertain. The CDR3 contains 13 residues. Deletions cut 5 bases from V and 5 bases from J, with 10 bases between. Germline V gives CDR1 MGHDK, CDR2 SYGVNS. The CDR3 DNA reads TGTGCCAGCAGTCTCGGGCCCGATCAGCCCCAGCATTTT. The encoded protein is CASSLGPDQPQHF.

Here the CDR3 DNA reads TGTGCCAGCAGTGAACAGGACAGGGGTAATGAGCAGTTCTTC. Translation gives CASSEQDRGNEQFF. This rearrangement joins TRBV6-1 to TRBJ2-1; 9 positions agree with TRBD1. Germline CDR1 MNHNS, CDR2 SASEGT. CDR3 length equals 14 residues. The J segment lost 7 bases and the V segment lost 2 bases, leaving 3 bases of the junction unmatched.